Listed below are T cell receptor beta chains from one sample, sequenced in a study of blood T cell repertoires in COVID-19. Here immunoSEQ multiplex PCR was the method, and the copy in TCRdb shows in-frame clones only, minus some. The top ten hold over 8% of the sample, which has 240,000 or so clones, about four fifths seen once. The specimen was peripheral blood. All receptors derive from a woman of 80 years or more with acute or convalescent COVID-19. Each CDR3 is given with its conserved first and last residue. A D gene is named only where the DNA matches it firmly. Clone size is given for some rows only: seen once, a few or many times, or a class if the clone is expanded.

d_gene,v_gene,abundance,j_gene,CDR3nt,CDR3aa
TRBD2,TRBV5-1,once,TRBJ2-2,TGCGCCAGCAGCCCCTCCTGGACTAGCACCGGGGAGCTGTTTTTT,CASSPSWTSTGELFF
.,TRBV5-1,few,TRBJ1-2,TGCGCCAGCAGCTTGGAGACAAACCACTATGGCTACACCTTC,CASSLETNHYGYTF
.,TRBV28,.,TRBJ1-6,TGTGCCAGCAGTACGCAGGGGAATAATTCACCCCTCCACTTT,CASSTQGNNSPLHF
.,TRBV28,once,TRBJ1-4,TGTGCCCGCCCAGAGCAGCCTCTGCGGGAAAAACTGTTTTTT,CARPEQPLREKLFF
.,TRBV5-1,.,TRBJ1-4,TGCGCCAGCAGCCCGGGCGCGGGGGCAACTAATGAAAAACTGTTTTTT,CASSPGAGATNEKLFF
TRBD1,TRBV10-3,once,TRBJ2-7,TGTGCCATCAGGACGACAGGGGGCCGGGACGAGCAGTACTTC,CAIRTTGGRDEQYF
TRBD2,TRBV2,few,TRBJ2-1,TGTGCCAGCAGTGAAGCGCTTCTGCGGGGGGGCCGGAATGAGCAGTTCTTC,CASSEALLRGGRNEQFF
TRBD1,TRBV9,.,TRBJ2-1,TGTGCCAGCAGCGAGGGGGCACGGAGGAATGAGCAGTTCTTC,CASSEGARRNEQFF
.,TRBV18,.,TRBJ1-1,TGTGCCAGCTCACGGGACCTCTTACAGGGCACTGAAGCTTTCTTT,CASSRDLLQGTEAFF
TRBD2,TRBV13,.,TRBJ2-2,TGTGCCAGCAGCCGAGGACCAGCGGGGGGATCCCCCGGGGAGCTGTTTTTT,CASSRGPAGGSPGELFF
.,TRBV3-1/TRBV3-2,.,TRBJ1-6,TGTGCCAGCAGCCAAGTGGAGGGTTTCTCACCCCTCCACTTT,CASSQVEGFSPLHF
.,TRBV9,.,TRBJ1-1,TGTGCCAGCGGAGGGGGGGTTCACACTGAAGCTTTCTTT,CASGGGVHTEAFF
TRBD2,TRBV10-1,.,TRBJ2-5,TGCGCCAGCAGTGTACCCGATAGCGGGGGGGACTTC,CASSVPDSGGDF
.,TRBV5-6,.,TRBJ2-5,TGTGCCAGCAGCTTGGTCGTTAAATCCCTATCGGAGACCCAGTACTTC,CASSLVVKSLSETQYF
TRBD1,TRBV5-1,.,TRBJ1-2,TGCGCCAGCAGCTTTGGACAGGGCTACGGCTACACCTTC,CASSFGQGYGYTF
.,TRBV7-6,few,TRBJ2-7,TGTGCCAGCAGCTCGACAGTCTACGAGCAGTACTTC,CASSSTVYEQYF
TRBD1,TRBV27,.,TRBJ2-3,TGTGCCAGCAGTTTAGGGCCCGGGCGATTTGGACAGGAGGCCTTAGATACGCAGTATTTT,CASSLGPGRFGQEALDTQYF
.,TRBV28,.,TRBJ2-5,TGTGCCAGCAGATTTCAGGGGCGGGAGACCCAGTACTTC,CASRFQGRETQYF
TRBD1,TRBV7-8,.,TRBJ1-2,TGTGCCAGCAGCTTAGTCGGGGAAGGGGGCGGCTACACCTTC,CASSLVGEGGGYTF
TRBD1,TRBV10-3,few,TRBJ2-2,TGTGCCATCAGAGGGGACAGGAGCTTTAACACCGGGGAGCTGTTTTTT,CAIRGDRSFNTGELFF
TRBD1,TRBV5-1,.,TRBJ2-1,TGCGCCAGCAGCAGTACAGGGGGCCTCTACAATGAGCAGTTCTTC,CASSSTGGLYNEQFF
.,TRBV19,.,TRBJ2-2,TGTGCCAGCCGACTCACCGGGGAGCTGTTTTTT,CASRLTGELFF
.,TRBV6-2/TRBV6-3,.,TRBJ1-6,TGTGCCAGCAGCTCAACAGGACAGCTCAATAATTCACCCCTCCACTTT,CASSSTGQLNNSPLHF
TRBD2,TRBV9,.,TRBJ2-1,TGTGCCAGCAGCGTCACTAGCGGGGAGCTCCCACTAAACAATGAGCAGTTCTTC,CASSVTSGELPLNNEQFF
TRBD1,TRBV11-2,.,TRBJ2-7,TGTGCCAGCAGCCCCCTCGGGACAGGGGGGTACGAGCAGTACTTC,CASSPLGTGGYEQYF
.,TRBV3-1/TRBV3-2,.,TRBJ2-2,TGTGCCAGCAGCCCTCCAGCGGGTTCCAACACCGGGGAGCTGTTTTTT,CASSPPAGSNTGELFF
.,TRBV6-6,.,TRBJ2-6,TGTGCCAGCAGTTACTCCGACAGGACTGGGGCCAACGTCCTGACTTTC,CASSYSDRTGANVLTF
.,TRBV19,.,TRBJ2-3,TGTGCCAGTAGTCAGGGTTCTAGCACAGATACGCAGTATTTT,CASSQGSSTDTQYF
.,TRBV19,.,TRBJ2-2,TGTGCCAGTAGCTGGCTAGCTAACACCGGGGAGCTGTTTTTT,CASSWLANTGELFF
.,TRBV19,.,TRBJ2-1,TGTGCCAGTAGTCCCTATTCCTACAATGAGCAGTTCTTC,CASSPYSYNEQFF
TRBD1,TRBV18,.,TRBJ1-2,TGTGCCAGCTCACCACCTTTCATCAGACAGGGGGAAGGCGGCTACACCTTC,CASSPPFIRQGEGGYTF
TRBD1,TRBV2,few,TRBJ1-1,TGTGCCAGCAGTGGACAGGGTTCGAACACTGAAGCTTTCTTT,CASSGQGSNTEAFF